A selection of T cell receptor beta chains follows, all from one sample in a study of read filtering for tumor transcriptome and immune sequencing. One entry per CDR3 protein results from TCRdb running MiXCR on the reads. The table lists under 60,000 distinct CDR3 sequences, roughly 19% of them singletons. The sequenced material came from a population of CD138-negative cells sorted from bone marrow. These receptors were obtained from a donor at least 40 years old with multiple myeloma. CDR3s include the opening cysteine and the closing phenylalanine or tryptophan. A D gene is named only where the DNA matches it firmly. The size of a clone is reported for some rows only, either as once, few or many, or as a class for expanded clones.

D | size | J | V | CDR3 | DNA
. | . | TRBJ2-1 | TRBV19 | CASSIREGSYNEQFF | TGTGCCAGTAGTATACGGGAAGGCTCCTACAATGAGCAGTTCTTC
TRBD1 | many | TRBJ2-2 | TRBV18 | CASSWTGSTGELFF | TGTGCCAGCTCGTGGACAGGGTCCACCGGGGAGCTGTTTTTT
. | many | TRBJ2-7 | TRBV6-2/TRBV6-3 | CASRRGGGEQYF | TGTGCCAGCAGAAGGGGTGGCGGCGAGCAGTACTTC
TRBD2 | many | TRBJ2-5 | TRBV20-1 | CSAEPPGGRIETQYF | TGCAGTGCTGAGCCCCCCGGCGGGAGAATTGAGACCCAGTACTTC
. | many | TRBJ1-5 | TRBV10-3 | CAISVGFLGDGNQPQHF | TGTGCCATCAGTGTGGGGTTCTTGGGGGATGGCAATCAGCCCCAGCATTTT
. | . | TRBJ1-4 | TRBV28 | CASRTVLLNEKLFF | TGTGCCTCCCGGACAGTTCTCCTTAATGAAAAACTGTTTTTT
TRBD1 | many | TRBJ2-6 | TRBV11-2 | CASSLARGPGANVLTF | TGTGCCAGCAGCCTCGCCAGGGGGCCTGGGGCCAACGTCCTGACTTTC
. | . | TRBJ2-3 | TRBV24-1 | CATAATGSGTDTQYF | TGTGCCACCGCCGCCACAGGGAGTGGGACAGATACGCAGTATTTT
TRBD2 | many | TRBJ2-7 | TRBV10-3 | CAISSAGPGGEQYF | TGTGCCATCAGTTCAGCGGGGCCTGGGGGCGAGCAGTACTTC
. | few | TRBJ2-1 | TRBV7-3 | CASSFHPPRGPNNEQFF | TGTGCCAGCAGCTTCCACCCCCCCCGGGGACCCAACAATGAGCAGTTCTTC
TRBD2 | many | TRBJ2-3 | TRBV20-1 | CSARATGLAGPTDTQYF | TGCAGTGCTAGAGCCACGGGACTAGCGGGGCCCACAGATACGCAGTATTTT
. | few | TRBJ2-4 | TRBV21-1 | CASSPEVAWTVAKNIQYF | TGTGCCAGCAGCCCTGAGGTTGCTTGGACAGTAGCCAAAAACATTCAGTACTTC
. | many | TRBJ2-2 | TRBV10-2 | CASALPGTGELFF | TGCGCCTCAGCCCTCCCCGGGACCGGGGAGCTGTTTTTT
. | many | TRBJ1-5 | TRBV29-1 | CSVGGTSNQPQHF | TGCAGCGTAGGGGGAACTAGCAATCAGCCCCAGCATTTT
TRBD2 | many | TRBJ2-3 | TRBV7-9 | CASSLAGGRDTQYF | TGTGCCAGCAGCTTAGCGGGAGGGAGAGATACGCAGTATTTT
. | many | TRBJ2-1 | TRBV29-1 | CSANPGGRVNEQFF | TGCAGCGCCAATCCCGGGGGCAGGGTCAATGAGCAGTTCTTC
TRBD1 | many | TRBJ2-7 | TRBV30 | CAWSVQGANEQYF | TGTGCCTGGAGTGTGCAGGGGGCGAACGAGCAGTACTTC
. | many | TRBJ2-2 | TRBV29-1 | CSVSGGLVAGELFF | TGCAGCGTGTCAGGCGGGCTTGTGGCCGGGGAGCTGTTTTTT
. | many | TRBJ2-1 | TRBV24-1 | CATSGSYNEQFF | TGTGCCACCAGTGGCTCCTACAATGAGCAGTTCTTC
TRBD1 | many | TRBJ2-3 | TRBV5-1 | CASSLDYGTGGSRDTQYF | TGCGCCAGCAGCTTGGATTACGGGACAGGGGGCTCAAGAGATACGCAGTATTTT
. | . | TRBJ2-3 | TRBV7-2 | CASSRAFTDTQYF | TGTGCCAGCAGCCGGGCCTTCACAGATACGCAGTATTTT
. | many | TRBJ2-2 | TRBV5-1 | CASSLPGGGTGELFF | TGCGCCAGCAGCCTGCCCGGCGGTGGTACCGGGGAGCTGTTTTTT
. | many | TRBJ2-1 | TRBV7-3 | CASSPPGLSGSLQFF | TGTGCCAGCAGCCCCCCTGGTTTGTCCGGGAGCCTACAGTTCTTC
. | many | TRBJ1-1 | TRBV29-1 | CSVVDLGNTEAFF | TGCAGCGTCGTCGACCTAGGGAACACTGAAGCTTTCTTT
TRBD1 | many | TRBJ1-4 | TRBV20-1 | CSAKKAGGKLFF | TGCAGTGCTAAGAAGGCAGGGGGAAAACTGTTTTTT
TRBD2 | many | TRBJ2-1 | TRBV5-1 | CASSLGGRYNEQFF | TGCGCCAGCAGCTTGGGCGGGAGATACAATGAGCAGTTCTTC
. | many | TRBJ2-7 | TRBV29-1 | CSVEPHGGGPYEQYF | TGCAGCGTTGAACCTCACGGCGGAGGGCCCTACGAGCAGTACTTC
. | many | TRBJ2-2 | TRBV27 | CASSWTPTGELFF | TGTGCCAGCAGCTGGACCCCGACCGGGGAGCTGTTTTTT
TRBD2 | . | TRBJ2-3 | TRBV7-2 | CASSISSGRTDTQYF | TGTGCCAGCAGCATAAGTAGCGGGAGGACAGATACGCAGTATTTT
TRBD1 | many | TRBJ2-7 | TRBV28 | CASRTSMTGVYEQYF | TGTGCCAGCCGAACATCAATGACAGGGGTATACGAGCAGTACTTC
. | many | TRBJ2-1 | TRBV18 | CASSPPAGTGLIQQNNEQFF | TGTGCCAGCTCACCACCGGCGGGTACCGGCCTAATCCAACAAAACAATGAGCAGTTCTTC
. | . | TRBJ2-1 | TRBV14 | CASSQVLAQTHEQFF | TGTGCCAGCAGCCAAGTGCTAGCCCAGACCCATGAGCAGTTCTTC
. | many | TRBJ2-7 | TRBV15 | CATSRDRGPYEQYF | TGTGCCACCAGCAGAGACAGGGGTCCCTACGAGCAGTACTTC
TRBD1 | many | TRBJ2-5 | TRBV29-1 | CSVELGDSQETQYF | TGCAGCGTTGAATTGGGGGACAGCCAAGAGACCCAGTACTTC
TRBD1 | once | TRBJ2-7 | TRBV12-3/TRBV12-4 | CASSRRGLGEQYF | TGTGCCAGCAGTCGCAGGGGGCTGGGCGAGCAGTACTTC
. | many | TRBJ2-1 | TRBV4-1 | CASSQKARVPTLSYNEQFF | TGCGCCAGCAGCCAAAAGGCCAGGGTCCCGACGCTCTCCTACAATGAGCAGTTCTTC
. | many | TRBJ2-1 | TRBV19 | CASSIPDPTSRRQFF | TGTGCCAGTAGTATCCCGGACCCAACTTCAAGGAGGCAGTTCTTC
. | . | TRBJ2-5 | TRBV12-3/TRBV12-4 | CASSTGLPTQYF | TGTGCCAGCAGTACGGGACTCCCGACCCAGTACTTC
. | many | TRBJ2-1 | TRBV7-3 | CASNPRAPRNEQFF | TGTGCCAGCAATCCCCGGGCCCCGAGGAATGAGCAGTTCTTC
. | many | TRBJ2-2 | TRBV30 | CAWSRQTLQGSGELFF | TGTGCCTGGAGCAGACAGACCCTCCAGGGATCGGGGGAGCTGTTTTTT
. | many | TRBJ2-7 | TRBV6-2/TRBV6-3 | CASSYLGGGQRYEQYF | TGTGCCAGCAGTTACCTCGGTGGAGGCCAGCGGTACGAGCAGTACTTC
. | . | TRBJ1-4 | TRBV5-1 | CASSLISTSEKLFF | TGCGCCAGCAGCCTGATCTCGACTAGTGAAAAACTGTTTTTT
TRBD2 | medium-sized | TRBJ2-1 | TRBV24-1 | CATSLRPGLARGNEQFF | TGTGCCACCAGTCTACGCCCGGGACTAGCAAGGGGGAATGAGCAGTTCTTC
TRBD1 | few | TRBJ2-7 | TRBV4-1 | CASRPTGGTYEQYF | TGCGCCAGCAGGCCGACAGGGGGGACCTACGAGCAGTACTTC
. | many | TRBJ1-3 | TRBV5-8 | CASRQGMDGNTIYF | TGTGCCAGCCGTCAGGGGATGGATGGAAACACCATATATTTT
TRBD2 | many | TRBJ2-7 | TRBV29-1 | CSVRTSGRNEQYF | TGCAGCGTTAGGACTAGCGGGAGAAACGAGCAGTACTTC
. | few | TRBJ1-1 | TRBV30 | CAWSVGDNTEAFF | TGTGCCTGGAGTGTAGGGGATAACACTGAAGCTTTCTTT
. | many | TRBJ2-7 | TRBV7-2 | CASRSNRDEQYF | TGTGCCAGCAGATCAAACCGGGACGAGCAGTACTTC
TRBD2 | many | TRBJ2-5 | TRBV3-1 | CASSQGLAGGPGNF | TGTGCCAGCAGCCAAGGACTAGCGGGAGGGCCGGGGAACTTC
TRBD2 | . | TRBJ2-1 | TRBV5-1 | CASRLAGADEQFF | TGCGCCAGCAGGCTAGCGGGAGCGGATGAGCAGTTCTTT
. | few | TRBJ1-3 | TRBV7-3 | CASSLNPGNTIYF | TGTGCCAGCAGCTTAAACCCCGGAAACACCATATATTTT
. | many | TRBJ2-5 | TRBV14 | CASSQGGGPGGETQYF | TGTGCCAGCAGCCAAGGGGGAGGACCAGGAGGGGAGACCCAGTACTTC
TRBD2 | many | TRBJ2-5 | TRBV7-2 | CASSLAGGGETQYF | TGTGCCAGCAGTCTAGCGGGCGGAGGGGAGACCCAGTACTTC
. | . | TRBJ2-3 | TRBV28 | CTSRIGTKDTQYF | TGTACCAGCAGAATAGGGACCAAAGACACGCAGTATTTT
TRBD2 | medium-sized | TRBJ2-7 | TRBV20-1 | CSAPLADEQYF | TGCAGTGCCCCCCTAGCGGACGAGCAGTACTTC